Here is one T cell receptor (beta chain) with its context. Its target is unknown. These data originate in a study of OX40 agonist ivuxolimab in advanced cancers. General study findings and limits: Expanded clones were, on average, more numerous in CD8+ T cells than in CD4+.

The assay was immunoSEQ multiplex PCR, and TCRdb's table has in-frame clones only and misses some. This table holds about 22,000 clones, 77% found once. V lost 1 base and J 5 bases, leaving 13 bases between the germline ends. CDR1 is MNHEY and CDR2 is SVGAGI in the germline V gene. The CDR3 totals 15 residues. The TCR was taken from an adult with an advanced solid tumor such as melanoma, head and neck, liver or kidney cancer. The starting material was CD4+ or CD8+ T cells sorted from blood, obtained in a trial of the OX40 agonist ivuxolimab. The J gene is TRBJ2-3, the V gene TRBV6-5, with D perhaps given as TRBD1 or TRBD2 (7 bases each). The CDR3 sequence is CASSYWEGAGDTQYF. The CDR3 region has the DNA TGTGCCAGCAGTTACTGGGAGGGGGCAGGAGATACGCAGTATTTT.